Sequencing of this T cell receptor (beta chain) was carried out in a study of OX40 agonist ivuxolimab in advanced cancers. Overall study findings and caveats: Some patients without response likewise showed low normalized clonal expansion.

Produced via immunoSEQ multiplex PCR; TCRdb's table is partial and in-frame only. The sample carries around 150,000 clones, 94% recorded once. A remark on this clone: The antigen remains undetermined.

This CDR3 spans 12 amino acids. Trimming took 7 bases from V and 3 from J, leaving 6 bases between them. Germline CDR1 reads LNHDA; CDR2 reads SQIVND (reference sequence). V is TRBV19 and J is TRBJ1-4, with unresolved D. Sample: CD4+ or CD8+ T cells sorted from blood, taken in a trial of the OX40 agonist ivuxolimab. This clonotype was obtained from an adult with an advanced solid tumor such as melanoma, head and neck, liver or kidney cancer. The CDR3 here is CASNTANEKLFF. The CDR3 region has the DNA TGTGCCAGTAATACTGCTAATGAAAAACTGTTTTTT.